This T cell receptor beta chain is drawn from a study of cytomegalovirus exposure and HLA in healthy donors. The PCR contained 60 Vbeta and 13 Jbeta primers. TCRdb's copy holds only in-frame clones and misses some; the assay was immunoSEQ multiplex PCR. The data contain approximately 70,000 clones, 75% of them singletons. Germline-derived CDR1 and CDR2 are SGHRS and YFSETQ. Trimming shortened V by 0 bases and J by 6 bases, and 17 bases separated the two germline ends. The CDR3 has 16 residues. Sequenced: PBMCs. The origin of this receptor is a man in his 60s in good health and CMV-seropositive. The chain couples TRBV5-1 to TRBJ2-3; D is perhaps TRBD2 (7 bases). CDR3 residues: CASSLGNRGGFDTQYF. DNA for the CDR3: TGCGCCAGCAGCTTGGGGAATAGGGGGGGATTTGATACGCAGTATTTT.